Listed below are T cell receptor beta chains from one sample, sequenced in a study of cytomegalovirus exposure and HLA in healthy donors. Libraries were prepared by immunoSEQ multiplex PCR; TCRdb keeps only in-frame clonotypes and omits some of them. The profile shows 250,000 to 400,000 clones, roughly 86% of them singletons. The material sequenced was PBMCs. The receptors were sampled from a man aged 25 to 45 in good health and CMV-seronegative. The CDR3 runs from the conserved cysteine through the conserved F or W. Each record gives: J gene, clone size, D gene, V gene, CDR3 DNA, CDR3 protein. D genes are given only for firm matches. Where a row states a size, it is once, few, many or the class of an expanded clone; other rows omit it.

TRBJ2-7	NA	TRBD1	TRBV5-1	TGCGCCAGCAGCTTGGGACAGGGTCTAATCTACGAGCAGTACTTC	CASSLGQGLIYEQYF
TRBJ2-3	NA	TRBD2	TRBV9	TGTGCCAGCAGCGTAGACGGCCTAGCGGGGAACACAGATACGCAGTATTTT	CASSVDGLAGNTDTQYF
TRBJ2-2	NA	NA	TRBV30	TGTGCCTGGAGTGTGCAATGGGGCAGGGTATTGGGGACTCCCGGGGAGCTGTTTTTT	CAWSVQWGRVLGTPGELFF
TRBJ2-7	NA	NA	TRBV4-1	TGCGCCAGCAGCCAAGAGGAGGGGACCCCCTACGAGCAGTACTTC	CASSQEEGTPYEQYF
TRBJ2-7	NA	NA	TRBV10-1	TGCGCCAGCAATAACCCGACAGCACCTTACGAGCAGTACTTC	CASNNPTAPYEQYF
TRBJ2-1	NA	TRBD2	TRBV7-2	TGCGCCAGCAGCCAAGACACTAGCGGGGGGTACAATGAGCAGTTCTTC	CASSQDTSGGYNEQFF
TRBJ1-2	NA	TRBD1	TRBV5-4	TGTGCCACAGGCTCGGGACAGGGGACGGGGGGCTACACCTTC	CATGSGQGTGGYTF
TRBJ2-5	NA	NA	TRBV2	TGTGCCAGCAGTGTACAGGGATTAGAACAAGAGACCCAGTACTTC	CASSVQGLEQETQYF
TRBJ1-1	NA	NA	TRBV12-1	TGTGCCAGAAGACAGTCAAACACTGAAGCTTTCTTT	CARRQSNTEAFF
TRBJ2-3	NA	TRBD2	TRBV6-5	TGTGCCAGCAGTCCCGGGGGGGCCACGAGAGATACGCAGTATTTT	CASSPGGATRDTQYF
TRBJ2-7	NA	NA	TRBV30	TGTGCCTGGTGCGACTCCTACGAGCAGTACTTC	CAWCDSYEQYF
TRBJ2-5	once	TRBD1	TRBV6-5	TGTGCCAGCAGTTCCTGGACAGGGGGCGCGGAGACCCAGTACTTC	CASSSWTGGAETQYF
TRBJ2-1	NA	TRBD2	TRBV5-1	TGCGCCAGCAGCTTTGGGTCAACTAGCGGGGGTTACAATGAGCAGTTCTTC	CASSFGSTSGGYNEQFF
TRBJ2-5	NA	NA	TRBV5-6	TGTGCCAGCAGCCCCCAGGGGGGTCAAGAGACCCAGTACTTC	CASSPQGGQETQYF
TRBJ2-5	NA	TRBD2	TRBV7-9	TGTGCCAGCAGCCAAGGACTAGCGGGGGCTTCAGAGACCCAGTACTTC	CASSQGLAGASETQYF
TRBJ1-2	few	TRBD1	TRBV7-9	TGTGCCAGCAGCTCGGGACAGGGGTGGGCTAACTATGGCTACACCTTC	CASSSGQGWANYGYTF
TRBJ1-1	NA	TRBD1	TRBV2	TGTGCCAGCAGGCCCAGGGGGTACACTGAAGCTTTCTTT	CASRPRGYTEAFF
TRBJ2-5	NA	TRBD1	TRBV7-2	TGTGCCAGCAGCGTGGGACAGGTTGGCGAGACCCAGTACTTC	CASSVGQVGETQYF
TRBJ2-3	NA	NA	TRBV4-3	TGCGCCAGCAGCCAAGACCGGGGGTGGACAGATACGCAGTATTTT	CASSQDRGWTDTQYF
TRBJ2-7	NA	NA	TRBV4-3	TGCGCCAGCAGCCTAGCAGACGAGCAGTACTTC	CASSLADEQYF
TRBJ1-1	NA	TRBD1	TRBV10-3	TGTGCCATCGGACAGGGGGCGCGCACTGAAGCTTTCTTT	CAIGQGARTEAFF
TRBJ2-7	NA	NA	TRBV19	TGTGCCAGTGGAACAGGGCATTTTTCCTACGAGCAGTACTTC	CASGTGHFSYEQYF
TRBJ2-5	NA	NA	TRBV11-1	TGTGCCAGCAGCTCCCCGGGCAGGGGATACCAAGAGACCCAGTACTTC	CASSSPGRGYQETQYF
TRBJ2-4	NA	TRBD1	TRBV27	TGTGCCAGCAGTTCCGGACAGGGGGGGATCAAACCAAACATTCAGTACTTC	CASSSGQGGIKPNIQYF
TRBJ1-2	NA	NA	TRBV5-5	TGTGCCAGCAGCTTGGTTGCCGGGGGAGGGTATGGCTACACCTTC	CASSLVAGGGYGYTF
TRBJ1-2	NA	TRBD1	TRBV27	TGTGCCAGCTCCTATGCTGGACAGGTATATGGCTACACCTTC	CASSYAGQVYGYTF
TRBJ1-2	NA	TRBD1	TRBV6-1	TGTGCCAGCAGTGACCGAGACAGGGACAGCTATGGCTACACCTTC	CASSDRDRDSYGYTF
TRBJ1-6	NA	NA	TRBV6-6	TGTGCCAGCAGTTACTCGCGACAGATAAATTCACCCCTCCACTTT	CASSYSRQINSPLHF
TRBJ1-1	NA	NA	TRBV6-1	TGTGCCAGTGGGGGGGCCGAACAAATGAACACTGAAGCTTTCTTT	CASGGAEQMNTEAFF
TRBJ2-1	NA	NA	TRBV4-3	TGCGCCAGCAGCCAAGAAATAGCGGCTCGCAATGAGCAGTTCTTC	CASSQEIAARNEQFF
TRBJ1-2	once	TRBD1	TRBV5-4	TGTGCCAGCAGCTGGACAGGGCGCTATGGCTACACCTTC	CASSWTGRYGYTF